Listed below are T cell receptor beta chains from one sample, sequenced in a study of T cells in Graves' hyperthyroidism and ophthalmopathy. In TCRdb, the multiplex PCR reads were re-called with MiXCR into one record per CDR3 protein. The sample lists about 480,000 distinct CDR3 sequences, around 14% occurring once. Source material: blood. Source of these receptors: a woman aged 18-35 years with Graves' hyperthyroidism. The CDR3 runs from the conserved cysteine through the conserved F or W. A D gene is named only where the DNA matches it firmly. For some rows the clone size is stated as once, few or many, or as a class when expanded; others skip it.

clone_size | j_call | v_call | d_call | cdr3_aa | cdr3_nt
many | TRBJ2-7 | TRBV7-9 | . | CASSIYRLTAATTYEQYF | TGTGCCAGCAGCATATACCGGCTGACCGCGGCAACAACCTACGAGCAGTACTTC
. | TRBJ1-1 | TRBV12-5 | . | CASGIEEDTEAFF | TGTGCTAGTGGTATAGAAGAGGACACTGAAGCTTTCTTT
many | TRBJ2-5 | TRBV20-1 | TRBD2 | CSASGLAGESQYF | TGCAGTGCTAGCGGACTAGCGGGAGAGTCCCAGTACTTC
many | TRBJ1-1 | TRBV12-3/TRBV12-4 | TRBD1 | CASAQGMNTEAFF | TGTGCCAGTGCACAGGGGATGAACACTGAAGCTTTCTTT
. | TRBJ2-4 | TRBV30 | . | CAWSGESKNIQYF | TGTGCCTGGTCAGGGGAGTCCAAAAACATTCAGTACTTC
. | TRBJ2-7 | TRBV12-3/TRBV12-4 | . | CASSAEFGVAGYEQYF | TGTGCCAGCAGTGCTGAGTTCGGGGTAGCCGGGTACGAGCAGTACTTC
many | TRBJ2-1 | TRBV20-1 | . | CSAEKGRGSSYNEQFF | TGCAGTGCTGAAAAGGGCCGCGGCAGCTCCTACAATGAGCAGTTCTTC
many | TRBJ2-2 | TRBV5-1 | TRBD2 | CASSPGLVNTGELFF | TGCGCCAGCAGCCCGGGACTAGTGAACACCGGGGAGCTGTTTTTT
few | TRBJ2-1 | TRBV6-1 | . | CASHSSSYNEQFF | TGTGCCAGCCATAGTAGCTCCTACAATGAGCAGTTCTTC
many | TRBJ1-5 | TRBV2 | TRBD1 | CASGSGTGGIVQPQHF | TGTGCCAGCGGGAGTGGGACAGGGGGTATTGTCCAGCCCCAGCATTTT
many | TRBJ2-3 | TRBV10-3 | TRBD1 | CAISLGSAGGGADTQYF | TGTGCCATCAGTCTTGGTAGCGCAGGGGGCGGTGCAGATACGCAGTATTTT
many | TRBJ1-2 | TRBV11-2 | TRBD1 | CASSQTGNYGYTF | TGTGCCAGCAGCCAGACAGGGAACTATGGCTACACCTTC
many | TRBJ2-2 | TRBV25-1 | . | CASSDPFIQGGELFF | TGTGCCAGCAGTGATCCTTTTATCCAGGGCGGGGAGCTGTTTTTT
few | TRBJ2-1 | TRBV18 | TRBD1 | CASSPTQGYNEQFF | TGTGCCAGCTCACCGACACAGGGGTACAATGAGCAGTTCTTC
many | TRBJ2-1 | TRBV12-3/TRBV12-4 | . | CASSEDYPEQFF | TGTGCCAGCAGTGAGGACTACCCCGAGCAGTTCTTC
many | TRBJ1-1 | TRBV9 | TRBD1 | CASSVSGGFTEAFF | TGTGCCAGCAGCGTATCAGGGGGCTTCACTGAAGCTTTCTTT
many | TRBJ1-3 | TRBV18 | . | CASSPMSQRAGNTIYF | TGTGCCAGCTCACCAATGAGTCAGAGGGCTGGAAACACCATATATTTT